The table lists the clone carrying this T cell receptor beta chain with a count of one. The CDR3 totals 14 residues. V gave up 4 bases and J gave up 3 bases, with 12 bases separating them. Germline CDR1 and CDR2: MGHRA and YSYEKL. This entry comes from a study of T cell responses to AZD1222 COVID-19 vaccine. The assay was immunoSEQ multiplex PCR, and TCRdb's table has in-frame clones only and misses some. The data show some 110,000 clones, over 75% seen once. The source is an adult in good health. The chain recombines TRBV4-1 with TRBJ1-1, with D perhaps matching TRBD1 (5 bases). This specimen was peripheral blood, taken on day 0 of AZD1222 vaccination. The CDR3 DNA sequence: TGCGCCAGCAGCCGTGTGGGGCGCGACACTGAAGCTTTCTTT. The encoded protein is CASSRVGRDTEAFF.